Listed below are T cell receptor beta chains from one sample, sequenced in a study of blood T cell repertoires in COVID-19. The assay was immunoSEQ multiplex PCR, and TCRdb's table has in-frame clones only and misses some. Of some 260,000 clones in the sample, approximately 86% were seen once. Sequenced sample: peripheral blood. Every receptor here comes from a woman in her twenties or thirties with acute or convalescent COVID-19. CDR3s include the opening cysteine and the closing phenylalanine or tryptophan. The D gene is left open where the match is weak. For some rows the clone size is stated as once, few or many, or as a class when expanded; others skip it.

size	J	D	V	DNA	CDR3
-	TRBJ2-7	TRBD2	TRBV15	TGTGCCACGAGCCCCATAGCGGGTGTCTACGAGCAGTACTTC	CATSPIAGVYEQYF
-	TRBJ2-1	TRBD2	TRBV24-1	TGTGCCACCAGTAACGCCGGGACTAGCGGGATCTACGAGCAGTTCTTC	CATSNAGTSGIYEQFF
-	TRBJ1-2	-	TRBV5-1	TGCGCCAGCAGCTCCTATGTCTCCAACTATGGCTACACCTTC	CASSSYVSNYGYTF
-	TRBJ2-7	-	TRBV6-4	TGTGCCAGCAGTGAAGGGGGTACAAGGTTCTACGAGCAGTACTTC	CASSEGGTRFYEQYF
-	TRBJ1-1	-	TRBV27	TGTGCCAGCAGTCTACCCGGGCGGGGGGGAACTGAAGCTTTCTTT	CASSLPGRGGTEAFF
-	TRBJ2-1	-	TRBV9	TGTGCCAGCAGCTCTTGGGCTAGCGATCTGAATGAGCAGTTCTTC	CASSSWASDLNEQFF
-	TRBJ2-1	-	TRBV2	TGTGCCAGCAGTTTTGGACTTCTGGGAAATGAGCAGTTCTTC	CASSFGLLGNEQFF
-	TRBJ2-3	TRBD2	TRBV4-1	TGCGCCAGCAGGAATGGACTAGCCGCTAGCACAGATACGCAGTATTTT	CASRNGLAASTDTQYF
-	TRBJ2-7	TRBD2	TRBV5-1	TGCGCCAGCAGCTTGATTTCGGGAGGGCCTATACACGAGCAGTACTTC	CASSLISGGPIHEQYF
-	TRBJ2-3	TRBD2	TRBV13	TGTGCCAGCAGCTCACGGACTAGCGGCTACACAGATACGCAGTATTTT	CASSSRTSGYTDTQYF
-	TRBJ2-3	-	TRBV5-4	TGTGCCAGCAGCCCTCAGCTGCGGGGCACAGATACGCAGTATTTT	CASSPQLRGTDTQYF
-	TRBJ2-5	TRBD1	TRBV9	TGTGCCAGCAGCCCTATAGGACAGGTCCAAGAGACCCAGTACTTC	CASSPIGQVQETQYF
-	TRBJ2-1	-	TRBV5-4	TGTGCAATAGCTATACTTAAAGGCTCCTACAATGAGCAGTTCTTC	CAIAILKGSYNEQFF
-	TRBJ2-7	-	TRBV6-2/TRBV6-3	TGTGCCAGCAGTTTTCGCGGCACCTACGAGCAGTACTTC	CASSFRGTYEQYF
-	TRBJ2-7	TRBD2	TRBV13	TGTGCCAGCAGCCATTATTTCGGCGGGAGGGCCTACGAGCAGTACTTC	CASSHYFGGRAYEQYF
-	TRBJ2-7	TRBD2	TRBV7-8	TGTGCCAGCAGCCCCAACTTTGGGGGGGGACTCGCCGAGCAGTACTTC	CASSPNFGGGLAEQYF
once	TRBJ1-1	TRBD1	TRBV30	TGTGCCTGGAAGTTAGTGGACAGGGAGAACACTGAAGCTTTCTTT	CAWKLVDRENTEAFF
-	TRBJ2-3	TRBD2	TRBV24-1	TGTGCCACCAGTGATTCTAGCGGGAGCGCAGATACGCAGTATTTT	CATSDSSGSADTQYF
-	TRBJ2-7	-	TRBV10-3	TGTGCCATCGGTGCGGACAGCTCCTACGAGCAGTACTTC	CAIGADSSYEQYF
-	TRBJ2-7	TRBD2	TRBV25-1	TGTGCCAGCAGTGAGGGACTAGCACTGTACTTC	CASSEGLALYF
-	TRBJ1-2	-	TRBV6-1	TGTGCCAGCAGTGAGGACAGTTTCTATGGCTACACCTTC	CASSEDSFYGYTF
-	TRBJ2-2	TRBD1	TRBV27	TGTGCCAGCAGGAGGACAGGGGGCACCGGGGAGCTGTTTTTT	CASRRTGGTGELFF
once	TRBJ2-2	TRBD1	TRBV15	TGTGCCACCAGGGGGACAGGGAACACCGGGGAGCTGTTTTTT	CATRGTGNTGELFF
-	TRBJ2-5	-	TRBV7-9	TGTGCCAGCAGGGCGGGCCTAGCGGAGACCCAGTACTTC	CASRAGLAETQYF
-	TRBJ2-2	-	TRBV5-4	TGTGCCAGCAGCCGTACCCAGACCGGGGAGCTGTTTTTT	CASSRTQTGELFF
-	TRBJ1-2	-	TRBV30	TGTGCCTGGAGGTTGGGCGGCTACACCTTC	CAWRLGGYTF
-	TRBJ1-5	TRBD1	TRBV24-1	TGTGCCACCAGTGACCCGACAGGGGATAGCAATCAGCCCCAGCATTTT	CATSDPTGDSNQPQHF
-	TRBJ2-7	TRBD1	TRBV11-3	TGTGCCAGCAGCTCCAGGGGGCCCAACGAGCAGTACTTC	CASSSRGPNEQYF
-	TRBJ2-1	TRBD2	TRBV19	TGTGCCAGTAGTTGGGCTAGACGGGGGGATTCGGTTAATGAGCAGTTCTTC	CASSWARRGDSVNEQFF
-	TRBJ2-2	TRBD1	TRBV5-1	TGCGCCAGCAGCTCCGGGACAGTGATAACCGGGGAGCTGTTTTTT	CASSSGTVITGELFF
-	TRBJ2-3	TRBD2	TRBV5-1	TGCGCCAGCAGCCCGATAGGACTAGCGGGAGTCGGGGTAGATACGCAGTATTTT	CASSPIGLAGVGVDTQYF
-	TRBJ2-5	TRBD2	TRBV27	TGTGCCAGCAGTCCACTAGCGGGGGTCCAAGAGACCCAGTACTTC	CASSPLAGVQETQYF
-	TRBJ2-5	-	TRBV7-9	TGTGCCAGCAGCGACGGGACTTACCAAGAGACCCAGTACTTC	CASSDGTYQETQYF
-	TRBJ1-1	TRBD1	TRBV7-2	TGTGCCAGCAGCCTTAGGGGGACAGGGGCAATAAGGTACACTGAAGCTTTCTTT	CASSLRGTGAIRYTEAFF
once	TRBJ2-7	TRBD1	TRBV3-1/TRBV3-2	TGTGCCAGCAGTCCGGGACAGGGGGGGTACGAGCAGTACTTC	CASSPGQGGYEQYF
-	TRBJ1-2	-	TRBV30	TGTGCCTGGAGGGAAGGGGCGAGGGGCTACACCTTC	CAWREGARGYTF
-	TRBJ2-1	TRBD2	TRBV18	TGTGCCAGCTCACCTCGACTAGCTGAGCAGTTCTTC	CASSPRLAEQFF
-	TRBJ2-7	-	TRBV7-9	TGTGCCAGCAGCCCCCCAAATGAGGGAATTCGTTCCTACGAGCAGTACTTC	CASSPPNEGIRSYEQYF